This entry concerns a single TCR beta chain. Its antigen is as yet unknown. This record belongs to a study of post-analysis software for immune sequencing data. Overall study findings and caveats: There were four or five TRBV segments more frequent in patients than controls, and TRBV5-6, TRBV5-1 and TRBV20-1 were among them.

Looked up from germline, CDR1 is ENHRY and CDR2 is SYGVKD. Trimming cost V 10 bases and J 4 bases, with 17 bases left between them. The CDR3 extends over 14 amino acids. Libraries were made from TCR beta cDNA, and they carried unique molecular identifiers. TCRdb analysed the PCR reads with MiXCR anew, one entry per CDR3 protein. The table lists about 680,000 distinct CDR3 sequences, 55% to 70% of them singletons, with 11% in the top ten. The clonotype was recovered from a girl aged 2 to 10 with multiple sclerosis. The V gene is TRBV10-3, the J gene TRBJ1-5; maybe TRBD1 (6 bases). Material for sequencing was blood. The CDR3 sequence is CATWRGRANQPQHF. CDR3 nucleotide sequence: TGTGCCACCTGGAGGGGGAGGGCGAATCAGCCCCAGCATTTT.